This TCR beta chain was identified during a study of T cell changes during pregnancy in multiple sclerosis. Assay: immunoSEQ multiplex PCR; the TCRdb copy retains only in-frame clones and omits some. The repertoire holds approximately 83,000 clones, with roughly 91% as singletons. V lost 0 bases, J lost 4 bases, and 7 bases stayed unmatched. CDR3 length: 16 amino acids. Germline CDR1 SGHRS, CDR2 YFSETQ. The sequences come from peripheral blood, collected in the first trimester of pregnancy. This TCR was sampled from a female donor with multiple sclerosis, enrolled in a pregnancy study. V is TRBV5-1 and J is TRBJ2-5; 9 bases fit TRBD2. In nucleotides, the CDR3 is TGCGCCAGCAGCTTGGCGAGCGGGGGGCCGGGAGAGACCCAGTACTTC. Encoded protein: CASSLASGGPGETQYF.